The clone carrying this T cell receptor (beta chain) was observed at least ten times. What it recognizes is unknown. This sample was taken from a study of Graves' ophthalmopathy and Graves' hyperthyroidism. Study summary: A follow-up of 18 months without ophthalmopathy meant that hyperthyroidism was stable. Whole-study results and caveats: At around 68% sensitivity and about 72% specificity, the model predicted progression of the ophthalmopathy.

CDR1 and CDR2 from the germline V gene are SGHVS and FNYEAQ. V was shortened by 3 bases and J by 0 bases, with 12 bases between the two germline ends. This CDR3 comprises 16 residues. Patients were left out if they had other autoimmune diseases, uncontrolled infections, pregnancy or lactation. Diagnoses were established from clinical symptoms, serum thyroxine, TRAb, thyroid ultrasound and orbital computed tomography. Amplification from RNA transcripts yielded the TCR beta CDR3 regions. Second-round multiplex PCR came after a first-round RT-PCR that employed HTBI primers. TCRdb re-called the multiplex PCR reads through MiXCR, storing one row per CDR3 protein. The sample has roughly 1.1 million distinct CDR3 sequences, 35% to 40% seen once; the top ten hold 8.5% to 14%.

The gene calls are TRBV7-6 and TRBJ1-3, with TRBD1 as a possible D gene (6 bases). The sample comprised peripheral blood or thyroid tissue (not recorded which). This receptor was obtained from an adult man with Graves' hyperthyroidism. In nucleotides, the CDR3 is TGTGCCAGCAGCTTGGGACAAACGAGCTCTGGAAACACCATATATTTT. It codes for CASSLGQTSSGNTIYF.